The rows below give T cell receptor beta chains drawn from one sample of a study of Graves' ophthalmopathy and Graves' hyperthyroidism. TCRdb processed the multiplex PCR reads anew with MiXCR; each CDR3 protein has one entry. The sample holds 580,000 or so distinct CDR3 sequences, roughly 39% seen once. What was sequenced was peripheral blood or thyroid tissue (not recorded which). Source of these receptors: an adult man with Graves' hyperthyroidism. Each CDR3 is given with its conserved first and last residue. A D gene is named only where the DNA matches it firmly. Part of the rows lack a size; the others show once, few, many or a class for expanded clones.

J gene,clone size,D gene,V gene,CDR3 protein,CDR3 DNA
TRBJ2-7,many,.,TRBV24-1,CATSDFAHEQYF,TGTGCCACCAGTGATTTCGCCCACGAGCAGTACTTC
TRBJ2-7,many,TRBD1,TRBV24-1,CATSDFSGTGNHEQYF,TGTGCCACCAGTGATTTTTCCGGGACAGGGAACCACGAGCAGTACTTC
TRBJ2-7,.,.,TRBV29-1,CSLAGTALPYEQYF,TGCAGTTTAGCGGGGACAGCCCTTCCCTACGAGCAGTACTTC
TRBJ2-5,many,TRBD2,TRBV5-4,CASRERGGPETQYF,TGTGCCAGCAGGGAGCGGGGGGGCCCCGAGACCCAGTACTTC
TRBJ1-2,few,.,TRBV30,CAWSTPRGANYGYTF,TGTGCCTGGAGCACCCCTAGGGGCGCTAACTATGGCTACACCTTC
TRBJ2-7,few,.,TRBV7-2,CASSSRNTYEQYF,TGTGCCAGCAGCTCACGGAATACCTACGAGCAGTACTTC
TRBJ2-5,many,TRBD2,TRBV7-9,CASSSPAGLAGGETQYF,TGTGCCAGCAGCTCCCCTGCGGGACTAGCGGGTGGGGAGACCCAGTACTTC
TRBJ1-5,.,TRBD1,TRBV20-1,CSAPKTTGAQHF,TGCAGTGCCCCGAAGACCACAGGGGCCCAGCATTTT
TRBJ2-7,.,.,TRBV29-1,CSVDGSSPYEQYF,TGCAGCGTTGATGGGTCTTCGCCCTACGAGCAGTACTTC
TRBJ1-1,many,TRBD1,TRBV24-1,CATSDGGTANTEAFF,TGTGCCACCAGTGATGGCGGGACAGCGAACACTGAAGCTTTCTTT
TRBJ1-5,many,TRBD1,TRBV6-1,CASRQTGFQPQHF,TGTGCCAGCAGACAGACAGGGTTCCAGCCCCAGCATTTT
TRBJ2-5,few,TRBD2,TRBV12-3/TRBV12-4,CASRSYGAGGPGETQYF,TGTGCCAGCCGCTCCTACGGGGCGGGGGGGCCCGGAGAGACCCAGTACTTC
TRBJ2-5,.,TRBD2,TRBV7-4,CASSSDRDYEETQYF,TGTGCCAGCAGCTCCGACCGGGACTACGAAGAGACCCAGTACTTC
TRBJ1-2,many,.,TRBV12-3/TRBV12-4,CASSLRASGYTF,TGTGCCAGCAGCCTGAGGGCGTCTGGCTACACCTTC
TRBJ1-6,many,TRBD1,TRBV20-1,CSARTGGPLHF,TGCAGTGCTAGGACAGGGGGGCCCCTCCACTTT
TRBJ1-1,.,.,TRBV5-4,CASGSAEMNTEAFF,TGTGCCAGCGGAAGCGCAGAGATGAACACTGAAGCTTTCTTT
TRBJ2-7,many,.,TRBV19,CASSTLVGLGDEQYF,TGTGCCAGTAGTACACTTGTGGGCCTGGGCGACGAGCAGTACTTC
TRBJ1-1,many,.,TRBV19,CASSTIGRGDNTEAFF,TGTGCCAGTAGTACCATCGGCAGGGGAGATAACACTGAAGCTTTCTTT
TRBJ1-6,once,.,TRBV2,CASSLRPAGNSPPHF,TGTGCCAGCAGTTTAAGGCCCGCAGGCAATTCACCCCCCCACTTT
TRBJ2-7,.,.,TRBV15,CATSREGDFPYEQYF,TGTGCCACCAGCAGAGAAGGGGATTTTCCCTACGAGCAGTACTTC
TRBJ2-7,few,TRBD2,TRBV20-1,CSATGGLAGGHYEQYF,TGCAGTGCTACGGGTGGGTTAGCGGGAGGGCACTACGAGCAGTACTTC
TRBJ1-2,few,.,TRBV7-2,CASSQIRYRETYGYTF,TGTGCCAGCAGCCAAATTCGATACAGGGAGACCTATGGCTACACCTTC
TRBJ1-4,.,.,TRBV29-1,CSVGVGADEKLFF,TGCAGCGTTGGAGTGGGGGCGGATGAAAAACTGTTTTTT
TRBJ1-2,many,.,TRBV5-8,CASSLDQGPYGYTF,TGTGCCAGCAGCTTGGATCAGGGGCCCTATGGCTACACCTTC
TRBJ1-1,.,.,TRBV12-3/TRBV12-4,CASSAVREAFF,TGTGCCAGCAGTGCCGTTAGGGAAGCTTTCTTT
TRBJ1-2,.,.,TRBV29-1,CSVEKTDTNYGYTF,TGCAGCGTTGAAAAGACAGACACTAACTATGGCTACACCTTC
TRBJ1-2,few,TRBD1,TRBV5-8,CASSLANRGGYGYTF,TGTGCCAGCAGCTTGGCTAACAGGGGTGGCTATGGCTACACCTTC
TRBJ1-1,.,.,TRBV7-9,CALLGGDVGQNTEAFF,TGTGCCCTCTTGGGAGGGGACGTTGGCCAGAACACTGAAGCTTTCTTT
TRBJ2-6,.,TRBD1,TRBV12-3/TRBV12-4,CDSSTTGSGANVLTF,TGTGACAGCAGCACGACAGGGTCCGGGGCCAACGTCCTGACTTTC
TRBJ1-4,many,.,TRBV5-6,CASSQEVQGGSEKLFF,TGTGCCAGCAGCCAGGAAGTGCAGGGCGGTAGTGAAAAACTGTTTTTT
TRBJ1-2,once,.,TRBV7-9,CASSLSSLVNYGYTF,TGTGCCAGCAGCTTGTCGTCGCTTGTGAACTATGGCTACACCTTC
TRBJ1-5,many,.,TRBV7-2,CASSLEVIDQPQHF,TGTGCCAGCAGCTTAGAGGTAATAGATCAGCCCCAGCATTTT
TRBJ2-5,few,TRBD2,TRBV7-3,CASSLTSGGAQETQYF,TGCGCCAGCAGCCTGACTAGCGGGGGGGCCCAAGAGACCCAGTACTTC
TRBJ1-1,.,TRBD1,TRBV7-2,CASSLHSGQGATGYTEAFF,TGTGCCAGCAGCTTACACTCGGGACAGGGGGCGACCGGCTACACTGAAGCTTTCTTT
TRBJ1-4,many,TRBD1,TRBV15,CATSRGRTGGWNEKLFF,TGTGCCACCAGCAGAGGTCGCACAGGGGGCTGGAATGAAAAACTGTTTTTT
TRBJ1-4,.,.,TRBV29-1,CSVEDDRTRVEGKNCFF,.
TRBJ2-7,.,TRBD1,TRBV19,CASSPGTVRSEQYF,TGTGCCAGTAGTCCCGGGACAGTTCGGAGCGAGCAGTACTTC
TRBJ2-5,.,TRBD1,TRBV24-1,CATSDYTGTGLNYAQYF,TGTGCCACCAGTGATTACACCGGGACAGGGCTTAATTATGCCCAGTACTTC
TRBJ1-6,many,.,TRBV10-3,CAISERQGYNSPLHF,TGTGCCATCAGTGAAAGGCAGGGGTATAATTCACCCCTCCACTTT
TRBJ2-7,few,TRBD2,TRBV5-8,CASSFLAGGREQYF,TGTGCCAGCAGCTTCCTAGCGGGAGGTAGGGAGCAGTACTTC
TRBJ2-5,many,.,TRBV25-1,CASSDQGETQYF,TGTGCCAGCAGTGACCAAGGGGAGACCCAGTACTTC
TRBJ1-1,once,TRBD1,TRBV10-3,CAISERTGRGEAFF,TGTGCCATCAGCGAACGGACAGGGAGGGGTGAAGCTTTCTTT
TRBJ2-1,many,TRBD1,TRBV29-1,CSVEGTGPFPEQFF,TGCAGCGTTGAAGGGACAGGACCTTTTCCTGAGCAGTTCTTC
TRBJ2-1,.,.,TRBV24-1,CATSESVGETYNEQFF,TGTGCCACCAGTGAGTCGGTGGGGGAGACGTACAATGAGCAGTTCTTC
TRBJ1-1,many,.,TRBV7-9,CASSLATGMNTEAFF,TGTGCCAGCAGCTTAGCGACAGGCATGAACACTGAAGCTTTCTTT
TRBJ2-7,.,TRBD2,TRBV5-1,CASSLTSGRATSYEQYF,TGCGCCAGCAGCTTGACTAGCGGGAGGGCAACCTCCTACGAGCAGTACTTC
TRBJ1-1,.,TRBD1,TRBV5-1,CASSPTGELNTEALF,TGCGCCAGCAGCCCTACAGGGGAGCTGAACACTGAAGCTCTCTTT